These 8 T cell receptor beta chains were all obtained from the same sample, sequenced in a study of T cell responses to AZD1222 COVID-19 vaccine. Some clones are missing from TCRdb's copy, which holds only in-frame ones; the method was immunoSEQ multiplex PCR. The sample holds more than 60,000 clones, 87% seen once. The material sequenced was peripheral blood, taken on day 0 of AZD1222 vaccination. All receptors come from an adult in good health.

This clone was counted once. The chain is built from TRBV5-8 and TRBJ1-1; possibly TRBD1 for D (6 bases). The CDR3 loop spans 15 amino acids. Trimming stripped 2 bases from V and 3 bases from J, with 14 bases between. Germline values: CDR1 SGHTS, CDR2 YDEGEE. The CDR3 here is CASSFWTEGDTEAFF. As DNA, the CDR3 is TGTGCCAGCAGCTTTTGGACAGAGGGTGACACTGAAGCTTTCTTT.

V is TRBV6-4 and J is TRBJ2-7, with TRBD1 matching 11 bases. Germline assignment: CDR1 MRHNA and CDR2 SNTAGT. Unmatched junction bases numbered 2, after V lost 5 bases and J lost 5 bases. There are 13 residues in the CDR3. In DNA form, the CDR3 reads TGTGCCAGCAGTAGGGACAGGGGGGACGAGCAGTACTTC. It is translated as CASSRDRGDEQYF.

This chain connects TRBV5-4 to TRBJ2-1, with D perhaps matching TRBD2 (6 bases). This CDR3 has 15 residues. Looked up from germline, CDR1 is SGHNT and CDR2 is YYREEE (reference sequence). The ends were cut back, 0 bases at V and 7 bases at J, with 14 bases in the middle. The CDR3 coding sequence is TGTGCCAGCAGCTTGGAGAGACTAGGGGTAAATGAGCAGTTCTTC. Its protein is CASSLERLGVNEQFF.

The sample holds one count of this clone. The CDR3 bases are TGTGCCAGCAGCTTGGGCGGACTTGATTACGAGCAGTACTTC. Protein: CASSLGGLDYEQYF. The chain couples TRBV5-6 to TRBJ2-7, with D possibly being TRBD2 (5 bases). Germline lookup yields CDR1 SGHDT and CDR2 YYEEEE. Trimming took 0 bases from V and 4 from J, leaving 11 bases between them. The CDR3 covers 14 residues.

The V gene is TRBV12-5, the J gene TRBJ1-5; D call uncertain. V lost 6 bases, J lost 5 bases, and 8 bases lay in between. CDR1 is LGHNT and CDR2 is FRNRAP in the germline V gene. This CDR3 has 12 amino acids. The CDR3 sequence is CASGGLDQPQHF. DNA of the CDR3: TGTGCTAGTGGGGGTTTAGATCAGCCCCAGCATTTT.

V usage is TRBV7-8 and J usage is TRBJ2-1; the D is unclear. The V end was cut by 2 bases, the J end by 6 bases, with 14 bases between. This CDR3 has 15 residues. Germline CDR1 SGHVS, CDR2 FQNEAQ. The CDR3 DNA is TGTGCCAGCAGCTTACTTCCCCCTCAGGTCAATGAGCAGTTCTTC. Residues: CASSLLPPQVNEQFF.

The chain couples TRBV18 to TRBJ2-2; D not resolved. This CDR3 spans 12 amino acids. Trimming took off 1 base at V and 8 bases at J, with 5 bases between the two ends. The V gene's germline CDR1 is KGHSH and CDR2 LQKENI. In DNA form, the CDR3 reads TGTGCCAGCTCACCACTCGGAGGGGAGCTGTTTTTT. Translation gives CASSPLGGELFF. Filled out from reference TRBV18 and TRBJ2-2, the complete variable domain reads NAGVMQNPRHLVRRRGQEARLRCSPMKGHSHVYWYRQLPEEGLKFMVYLQKENIIDESGMPKERFSAEFPKEGPSILRIQQVVRGDSAAYFCASSPLGGELFFGEGSRLTVL.

V usage is TRBV5-1 and J usage is TRBJ1-2; D unclear. Germline-derived CDR1 and CDR2 are SGHRS and YFSETQ. Between the trimmed V and J ends, which lost 0 bases and 1 base, there was a span of 7 bases. This CDR3 is 14 amino acids long. For the CDR3, the DNA is TGCGCCAGCAGCTTGGCAGAAGTTAACTATGGCTACACCTTC. It specifies CASSLAEVNYGYTF.